This TCR beta chain originates from a study of cytomegalovirus exposure and HLA in healthy donors. CDR3 length: 14 amino acids. V was shortened by 2 bases and J by 5 bases, with 12 bases between the two germline ends. The V gene's germline CDR1 is SGHAT and CDR2 FQNNGV. Study observations and caveats: A later analysis showed TCR association rates differing by HLA locus, peaking at DRB1 and lowest at HLA-C.

In the case of this clone: Its antigen is not identified.

Amplification used 60 Vbeta primers and 13 Jbeta primers. The repertoire was sequenced with immunoSEQ multiplex PCR; TCRdb's copy has only in-frame clones and lacks some. The sample shows roughly 150,000 clones, about 85% of them seen only once. This chain uses TRBV11-2 with TRBJ1-1; no definite D call. Sequencing input: PBMCs. This sequence originates from a woman younger than 35 in good health and CMV-seronegative. DNA for the CDR3: TGTGCCAGCAGCTTACACTCCAGCGAAACTGAAGCTTTCTTT. Translation: CASSLHSSETEAFF.